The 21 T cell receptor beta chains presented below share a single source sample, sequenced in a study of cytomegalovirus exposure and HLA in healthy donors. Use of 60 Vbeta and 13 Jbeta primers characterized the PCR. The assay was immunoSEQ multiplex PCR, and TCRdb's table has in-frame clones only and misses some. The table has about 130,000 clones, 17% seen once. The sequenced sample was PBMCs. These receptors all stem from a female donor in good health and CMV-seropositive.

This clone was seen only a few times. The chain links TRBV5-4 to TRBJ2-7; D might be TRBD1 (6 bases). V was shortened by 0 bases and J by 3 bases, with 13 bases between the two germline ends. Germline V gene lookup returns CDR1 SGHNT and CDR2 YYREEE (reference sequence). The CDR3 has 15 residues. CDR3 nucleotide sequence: TGTGCCAGCAGCTTGGGGTTGCAGGGGCGCTACGAGCAGTACTTC. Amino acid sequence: CASSLGLQGRYEQYF.

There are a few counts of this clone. CDR3 loop: CASSPSVTDTQYF. The CDR3 DNA reads TGCGCCAGCAGCCCATCGGTAACAGATACGCAGTATTTT. The rearrangement uses TRBV4-1 and TRBJ2-3; no clear D. Germline assignment: CDR1 MGHRA and CDR2 YSYEKL. Trimming took off 4 bases at V and 3 bases at J, with 8 bases between the two ends. The CDR3 length is 13 residues.

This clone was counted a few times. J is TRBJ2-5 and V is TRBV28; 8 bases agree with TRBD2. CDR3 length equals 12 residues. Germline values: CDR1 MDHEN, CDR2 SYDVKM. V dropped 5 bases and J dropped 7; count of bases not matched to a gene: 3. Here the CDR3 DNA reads TGTGCCAGCAGTAGCGGGAGTGTGACCCAGTACTTC. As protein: CASSSGSVTQYF.

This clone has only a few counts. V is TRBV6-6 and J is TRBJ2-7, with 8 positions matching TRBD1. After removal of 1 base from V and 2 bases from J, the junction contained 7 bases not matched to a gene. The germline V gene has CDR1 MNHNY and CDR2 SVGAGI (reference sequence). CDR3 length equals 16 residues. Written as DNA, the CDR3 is TGTGCCAGCAGTTACTTCGGACAGGGAATTGCCTACGAGCAGTACTTC. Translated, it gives CASSYFGQGIAYEQYF.

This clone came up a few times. The CDR3 region is CASSPPSSRGHYEQYF. In nucleotides, the CDR3 is TGTGCCAGCAGCCCCCCCTCGTCGCGGGGCCACTACGAGCAGTACTTC. The chain couples TRBV7-9 to TRBJ2-7; possibly TRBD2 for D (6 bases). Germline CDR1 SEHNR, CDR2 FQNEAQ (reference sequence). Trimming cost V 5 bases and J 3 bases, with 20 bases left between them. CDR3 length: 16 amino acids.

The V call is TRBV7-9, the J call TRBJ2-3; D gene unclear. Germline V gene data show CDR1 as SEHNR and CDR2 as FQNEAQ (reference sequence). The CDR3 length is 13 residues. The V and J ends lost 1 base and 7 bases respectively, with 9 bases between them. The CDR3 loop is CASSLDQANTQYF. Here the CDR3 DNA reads TGTGCCAGCAGCTTAGACCAAGCAAATACGCAGTATTTT.

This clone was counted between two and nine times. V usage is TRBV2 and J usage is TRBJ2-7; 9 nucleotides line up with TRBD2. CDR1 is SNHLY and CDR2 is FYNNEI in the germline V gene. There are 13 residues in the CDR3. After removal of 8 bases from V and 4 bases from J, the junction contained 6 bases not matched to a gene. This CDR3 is CASLAGVLYEQYF. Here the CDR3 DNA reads TGTGCCAGCTTAGCGGGAGTCCTTTACGAGCAGTACTTC.

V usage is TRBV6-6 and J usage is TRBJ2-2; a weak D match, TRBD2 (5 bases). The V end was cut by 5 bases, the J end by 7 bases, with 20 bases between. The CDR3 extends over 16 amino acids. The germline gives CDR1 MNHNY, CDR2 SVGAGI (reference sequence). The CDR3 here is CASSRVLEVPIGELFF. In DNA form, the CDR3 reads TGTGCCAGCAGTCGGGTCTTGGAGGTTCCCATCGGGGAGCTGTTTTTT.

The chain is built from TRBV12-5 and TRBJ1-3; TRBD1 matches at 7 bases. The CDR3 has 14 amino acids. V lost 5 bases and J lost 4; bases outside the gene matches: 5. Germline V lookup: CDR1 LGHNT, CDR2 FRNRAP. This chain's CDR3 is CASGIDRVGNTIYF. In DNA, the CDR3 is TGTGCTAGTGGTATCGACAGGGTCGGAAACACCATATATTTT.

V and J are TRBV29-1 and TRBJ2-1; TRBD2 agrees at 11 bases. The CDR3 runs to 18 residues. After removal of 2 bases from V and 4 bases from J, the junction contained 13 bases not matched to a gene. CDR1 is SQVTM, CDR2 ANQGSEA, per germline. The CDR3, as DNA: TGCAGCGTTGAACGGTTAGAACTAGCGGGAGCGCGGTACAATGAGCAGTTCTTC. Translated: CSVERLELAGARYNEQFF.

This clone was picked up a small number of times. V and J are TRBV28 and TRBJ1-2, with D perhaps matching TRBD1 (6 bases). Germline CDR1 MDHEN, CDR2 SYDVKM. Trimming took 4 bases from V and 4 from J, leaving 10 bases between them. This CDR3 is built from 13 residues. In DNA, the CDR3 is TGTGCCAGCAGTTCCACAGGGATCTATGGCTACACCTTC. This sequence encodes CASSSTGIYGYTF.

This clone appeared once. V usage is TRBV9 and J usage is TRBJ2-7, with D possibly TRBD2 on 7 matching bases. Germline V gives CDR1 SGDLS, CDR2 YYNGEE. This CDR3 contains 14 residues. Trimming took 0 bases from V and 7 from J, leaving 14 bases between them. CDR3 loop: CASSVVVEGGEQYF. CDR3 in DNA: TGTGCCAGCAGCGTAGTTGTAGAGGGGGGGGAGCAGTACTTC. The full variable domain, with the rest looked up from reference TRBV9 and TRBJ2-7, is DSGVTQTPKHLITATGQRVTLRCSPRSGDLSVYWYQQSLDQGLQFLIQYYNGEERAKGNILERFSAQQFPDLHSELNLSSLELGDSALYFCASSVVVEGGEQYFGPGTRLTVT.

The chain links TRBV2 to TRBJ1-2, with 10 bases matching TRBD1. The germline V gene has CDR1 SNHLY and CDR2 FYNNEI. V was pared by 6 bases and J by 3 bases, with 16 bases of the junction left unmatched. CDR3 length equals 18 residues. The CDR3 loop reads CASRGPGTGDFGYYGYTF. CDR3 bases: TGTGCCAGCAGGGGTCCCGGGACAGGGGACTTTGGCTACTATGGCTACACCTTC.

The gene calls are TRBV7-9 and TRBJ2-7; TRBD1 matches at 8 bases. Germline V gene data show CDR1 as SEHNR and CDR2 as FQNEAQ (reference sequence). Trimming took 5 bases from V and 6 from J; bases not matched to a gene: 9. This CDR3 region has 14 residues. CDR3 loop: CASSPDRVVFEQYF. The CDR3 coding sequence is TGTGCCAGCAGCCCGGACAGGGTCGTATTCGAGCAGTACTTC.

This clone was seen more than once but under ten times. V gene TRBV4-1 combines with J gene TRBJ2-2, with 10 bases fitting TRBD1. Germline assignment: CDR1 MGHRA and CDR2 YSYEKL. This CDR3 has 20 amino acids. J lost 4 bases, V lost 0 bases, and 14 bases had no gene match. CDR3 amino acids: CASSQELSWGQGMVTGELFF. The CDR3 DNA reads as TGCGCCAGCAGCCAAGAATTGTCGTGGGGACAGGGGATGGTCACCGGGGAGCTGTTTTTT.

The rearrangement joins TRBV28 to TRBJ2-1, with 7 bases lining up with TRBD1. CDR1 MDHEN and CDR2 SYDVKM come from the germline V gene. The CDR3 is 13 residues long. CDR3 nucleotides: TGTGTTTCTCGGGGACAGCTATACAATGAGCAGTTCTTC. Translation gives CVSRGQLYNEQFF.

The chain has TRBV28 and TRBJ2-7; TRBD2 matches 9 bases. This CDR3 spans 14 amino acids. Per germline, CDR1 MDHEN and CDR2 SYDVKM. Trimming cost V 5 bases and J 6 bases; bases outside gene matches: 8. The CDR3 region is CASSPVAGAFEQYF. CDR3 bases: TGTGCCAGCAGTCCCGTAGCGGGAGCTTTCGAGCAGTACTTC.

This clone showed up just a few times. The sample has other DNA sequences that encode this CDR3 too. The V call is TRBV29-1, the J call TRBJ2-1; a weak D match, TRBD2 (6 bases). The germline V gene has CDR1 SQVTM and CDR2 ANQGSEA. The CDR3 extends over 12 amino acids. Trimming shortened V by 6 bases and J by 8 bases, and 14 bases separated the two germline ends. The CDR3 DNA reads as TGCAGCGTGAAGGACTATATCTATGAGCAGTTCTTC. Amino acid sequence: CSVKDYIYEQFF.

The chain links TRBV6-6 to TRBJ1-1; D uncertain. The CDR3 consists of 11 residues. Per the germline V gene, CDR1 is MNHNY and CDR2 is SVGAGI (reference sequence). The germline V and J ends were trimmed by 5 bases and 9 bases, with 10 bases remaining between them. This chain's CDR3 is CASSPGGQAFF. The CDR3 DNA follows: TGTGCCAGCAGTCCAGGAGGTCAAGCTTTCTTT.

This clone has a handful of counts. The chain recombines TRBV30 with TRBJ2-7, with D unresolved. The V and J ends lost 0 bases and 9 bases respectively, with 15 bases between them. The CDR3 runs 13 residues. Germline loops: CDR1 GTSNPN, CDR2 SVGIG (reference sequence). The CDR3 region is CAWSVIGGVRQYF. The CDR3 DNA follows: TGTGCCTGGAGTGTTATCGGCGGTGTCAGGCAGTACTTC. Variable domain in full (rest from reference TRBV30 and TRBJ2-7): SQTIHQWPATLVQPVGSPLSLECTVEGTSNPNLYWYRQAAGRGLQLLFYSVGIGQISSEVPQNLSASRPQDRQFILSSKKLLLSDSGFYLCAWSVIGGVRQYFGPGTRLTVT.

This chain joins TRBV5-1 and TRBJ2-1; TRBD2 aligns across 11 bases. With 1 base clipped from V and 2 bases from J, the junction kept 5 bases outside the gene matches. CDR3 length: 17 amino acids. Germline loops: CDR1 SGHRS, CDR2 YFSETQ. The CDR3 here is CASSLPLAGGAYNEQFF. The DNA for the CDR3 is TGCGCCAGCAGCTTGCCCCTAGCGGGAGGCGCCTACAATGAGCAGTTCTTC.